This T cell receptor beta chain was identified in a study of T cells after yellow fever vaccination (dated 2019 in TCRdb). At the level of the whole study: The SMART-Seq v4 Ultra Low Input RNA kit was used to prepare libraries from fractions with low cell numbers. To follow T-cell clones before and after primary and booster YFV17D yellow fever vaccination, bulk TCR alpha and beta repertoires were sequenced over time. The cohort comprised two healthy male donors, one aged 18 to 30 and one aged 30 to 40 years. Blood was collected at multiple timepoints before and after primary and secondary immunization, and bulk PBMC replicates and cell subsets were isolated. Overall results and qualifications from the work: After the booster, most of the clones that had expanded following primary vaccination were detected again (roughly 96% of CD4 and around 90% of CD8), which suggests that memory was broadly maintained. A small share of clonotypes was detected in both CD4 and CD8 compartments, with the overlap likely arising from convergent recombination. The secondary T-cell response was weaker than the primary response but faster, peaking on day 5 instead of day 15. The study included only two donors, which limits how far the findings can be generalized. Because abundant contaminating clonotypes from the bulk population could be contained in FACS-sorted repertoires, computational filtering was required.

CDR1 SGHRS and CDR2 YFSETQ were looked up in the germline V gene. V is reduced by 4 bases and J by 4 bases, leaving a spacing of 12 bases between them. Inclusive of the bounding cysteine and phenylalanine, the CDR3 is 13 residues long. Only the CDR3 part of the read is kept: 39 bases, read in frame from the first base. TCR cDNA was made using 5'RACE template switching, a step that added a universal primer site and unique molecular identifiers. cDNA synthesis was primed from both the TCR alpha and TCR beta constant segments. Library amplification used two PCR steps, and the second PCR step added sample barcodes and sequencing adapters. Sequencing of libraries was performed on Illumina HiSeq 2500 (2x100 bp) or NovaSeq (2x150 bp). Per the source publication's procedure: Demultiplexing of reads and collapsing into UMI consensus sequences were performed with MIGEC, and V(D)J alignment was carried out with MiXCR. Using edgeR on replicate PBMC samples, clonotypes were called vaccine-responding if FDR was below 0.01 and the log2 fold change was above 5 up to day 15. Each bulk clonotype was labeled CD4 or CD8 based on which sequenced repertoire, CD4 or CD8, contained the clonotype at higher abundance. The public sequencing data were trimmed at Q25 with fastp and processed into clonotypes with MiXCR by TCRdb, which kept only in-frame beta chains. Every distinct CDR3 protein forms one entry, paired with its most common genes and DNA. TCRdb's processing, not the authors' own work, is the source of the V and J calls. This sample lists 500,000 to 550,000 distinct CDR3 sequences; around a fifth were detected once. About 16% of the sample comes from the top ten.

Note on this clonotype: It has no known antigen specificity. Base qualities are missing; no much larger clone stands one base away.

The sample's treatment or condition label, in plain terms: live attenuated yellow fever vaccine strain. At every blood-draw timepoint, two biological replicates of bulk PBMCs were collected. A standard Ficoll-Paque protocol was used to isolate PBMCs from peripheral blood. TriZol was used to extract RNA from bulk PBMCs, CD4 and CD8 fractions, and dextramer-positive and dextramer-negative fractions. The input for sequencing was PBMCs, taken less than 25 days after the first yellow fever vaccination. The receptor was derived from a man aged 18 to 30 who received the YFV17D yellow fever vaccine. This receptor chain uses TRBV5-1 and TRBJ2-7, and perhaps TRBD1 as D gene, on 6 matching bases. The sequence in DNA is TGCGCCAGCAGCGTGTCACAGGGATACGAGCAGTACTTC. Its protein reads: CASSVSQGYEQYF.